Listed here are 5 T cell receptor beta chains from one sample, sequenced in a study of blood T cell repertoires in COVID-19. Sequencing used immunoSEQ multiplex PCR; TCRdb keeps in-frame clones, though not all of them. This table holds 34,000 or so clones, around 90% found once. Sequencing used peripheral blood. These TCRs come from a man between 45 and 60 years old with active or convalescent COVID-19.

The table lists this clone with a few counts. The V call is TRBV5-1, the J call TRBJ2-7; 11 nucleotides match TRBD2. The CDR3 consists of 15 residues. Per germline, CDR1 SGHRS and CDR2 YFSETQ. Trimming took 0 bases from V and 7 from J; bases not matched to a gene: 6. CDR3 region: CASSLGLAGLKEQYF. The CDR3, as DNA: TGCGCCAGCAGCTTGGGACTAGCGGGATTAAAGGAGCAGTACTTC.

The gene calls are TRBV6-5 and TRBJ2-7; a weak D match, TRBD1 (7 bases). Germline CDR1 and CDR2: MNHEY and SVGAGI. The CDR3 totals 13 residues. V lost 7 bases to trimming and J lost 6 bases, with 16 bases between them. This chain's CDR3 is CASTRTGAGEQYF. CDR3 bases: TGTGCCAGCACCCGGACAGGAGCGGGCGAGCAGTACTTC.

This clone was seen a handful of times. The rearrangement uses TRBV24-1 and TRBJ2-6; 10 bases line up with TRBD1. J gave up 3 bases and V 0 bases, and 1 base lay outside the gene matches. The CDR3 extends over 17 amino acids. The germline gives CDR1 KGHDR, CDR2 SFDVKD. The CDR3 protein is CATSDLDRGLGANVLTF. The CDR3 DNA sequence: TGTGCCACCAGTGATTTGGACAGGGGGCTTGGGGCCAACGTCCTGACTTTC.

V gene TRBV15 combines with J gene TRBJ2-5; 7 bases are a match to TRBD2. The CDR3 is 18 amino acids. CDR1 and CDR2 (germline): LNHNV, YYDKDF (reference sequence). With 8 bases clipped from V and 2 bases from J, the junction kept 20 bases outside the gene matches. The DNA of the CDR3 is TGTGCCACCCACAGAGACGAGGTCTGGCGGGAGCCTCAAGAGACCCAGTACTTC. This codes for CATHRDEVWREPQETQYF. The full variable domain, rest sourced from reference TRBV15 and TRBJ2-5, is DAMVIQNPRYQVTQFGKPVTLSCSQTLNHNVMYWYQQKSSQAPKLLFHYYDKDFNNEADTPDNFQSRRPNTSFCFLDIRSPGLGDTAMYLCATHRDEVWREPQETQYFGPGTRLLVL.

This clone was counted only a few times. This chain uses TRBV4-1 with TRBJ1-3; D is perhaps TRBD1 (6 bases). The CDR3 is 16 residues long. V dropped 2 bases and J dropped 0 bases, with 11 bases sitting between them. Looked up from germline, CDR1 is MGHRA and CDR2 is YSYEKL. The CDR3 nucleotides are TGCGCCAGCAGCCAACCGACAGGAGGCTCTGGAAACACCATATATTTT. It translates to CASSQPTGGSGNTIYF.